Each of the 19 T cell receptor beta chains below was sequenced from the same sample in a study of response to subunit inactivated influenza vaccine. TCRdb re-analysed the RT-PCR reads in MiXCR, keeping a single row per CDR3 protein. The top ten clones hold about a tenth of a sample with about 780,000 distinct CDR3 sequences, 18% of them seen once. This specimen consisted of PBMCs from blood, obtained roughly 5 days after vaccination. These receptors were taken from a man aged 50 to 60 who received an inactivated influenza vaccine.

A few counts support this clonotype. This chain links TRBV4-3 with TRBJ1-4; tentatively, D is TRBD1 (5 bases). Germline V lookup: CDR1 LGHNA, CDR2 YSLEER. V dropped 0 bases and J dropped 7 bases, with 12 bases sitting between them. The CDR3 length is 15 residues. The CDR3 nucleotides are TGCGCCAGCAGCCAAGATTGGGGGAGCGCTGAAAAACTGTTTTTT. This sequence encodes CASSQDWGSAEKLFF.

The chain links TRBV6-5 to TRBJ2-7, with a possible D match to TRBD2 (6 bases). With 3 bases removed from V and 8 bases from J, the gap between germline ends came to 8 bases. The CDR3 extends over 11 amino acids. Germline V gene sequence: CDR1 MNHEY, CDR2 SVGAGI. The CDR3 sequence is CASSYGGKQYF. As DNA, the CDR3 is TGTGCCAGCAGTTATGGGGGGAAGCAGTACTTC.

This CDR3 reads CSVRHNYEQYF. As DNA, the CDR3 is TGCAGCGTTCGTCACAACTACGAGCAGTACTTC. The chain employs TRBV29-1 and TRBJ2-7; D unclear. CDR1 is SQVTM, CDR2 ANQGSEA, per germline. V was trimmed by 5 bases and J by 3 bases, leaving 8 bases between them. The CDR3 runs 11 residues.

This clonotype was seen a few times. This chain links TRBV4-2 with TRBJ1-5; no clear D. This CDR3 is built from 16 residues. The germline gives CDR1 LGHNA, CDR2 YNFKEQ. Deletions cut 4 bases from V and 0 bases from J, with 13 bases between. The CDR3 DNA is TGTGCCAGCAGCCCTTTAGCAGGCCATAGCAATCAGCCCCAGCATTTT. This encodes CASSPLAGHSNQPQHF.

This rearrangement joins TRBV30 to TRBJ1-4; 7 positions agree with TRBD1. V dropped 8 bases and J dropped 1; count of bases not matched to a gene: 4. The CDR3 spans 13 residues. Germline V gives CDR1 GTSNPN, CDR2 SVGIG (reference sequence). The CDR3 DNA sequence: TGTGCCGCACAGGGGTTAACTAATGAAAAACTGTTTTTT. This gives the protein CAAQGLTNEKLFF. The full variable domain, with the rest looked up from reference TRBV30 and TRBJ1-4, is SQTIHQWPATLVQPVGSPLSLECTVEGTSNPNLYWYRQAAGRGLQLLFYSVGIGQISSEVPQNLSASRPQDRQFILSSKKLLLSDSGFYLCAAQGLTNEKLFFGSGTQLSVL.

This clonotype was seen a few times. The rearrangement joins TRBV15 to TRBJ2-2, with D unresolved. V was trimmed by 5 bases and J by 1 base, leaving 5 bases between them. The CDR3 is 13 residues long. CDR1 LNHNV and CDR2 YYDKDF come from the germline V gene (reference sequence). The CDR3 coding sequence is TGTGCCACCAGCCCACGGAACACCGGGGAGCTGTTTTTT. This encodes CATSPRNTGELFF. Together with reference TRBV15 and TRBJ2-2, the CDR3 gives the full variable domain: DAMVIQNPRYQVTQFGKPVTLSCSQTLNHNVMYWYQQKSSQAPKLLFHYYDKDFNNEADTPDNFQSRRPNTSFCFLDIRSPGLGDTAMYLCATSPRNTGELFFGEGSRLTVL.

This clonotype was seen more than once but under ten times. V is TRBV12-3 or TRBV12-4 and J is TRBJ2-1; 14 positions match TRBD2. V was clipped by 2 bases and J by 3 bases; unmatched bases: 12. The CDR3 runs 20 residues. The CDR3 nucleotides are TGTGCCAGCAGTTTAACAAGGACTAGCGGGGGGTTCCTGCTCTACAATGAGCAGTTCTTC. Translating gives CASSLTRTSGGFLLYNEQFF.

The chain couples TRBV12-5 to TRBJ2-7; D is possibly TRBD1 (6 bases). Germline assignment: CDR1 LGHNT and CDR2 FRNRAP. V was pared by 2 bases and J by 4 bases, with 30 bases between. CDR3 size: 20 residues. The CDR3 here is CASGLPAHASGAAEVYEQYF. The CDR3 DNA is TGTGCTAGTGGTTTGCCCGCACATGCCTCAGGGGCCGCCGAGGTATACGAGCAGTACTTC.

The chain uses TRBV9 and TRBJ2-7, with D possibly TRBD2 on 5 matching bases. Trimming cost V 3 bases and J 6 bases, with 16 bases left between them. Germline values: CDR1 SGDLS, CDR2 YYNGEE. The CDR3 has 14 amino acids. The CDR3 coding sequence is TGTGCCAGCAGCGGGAGTAGTAGCGCGACCGAGCAGTACTTC. Amino acids: CASSGSSSATEQYF.

The chain uses TRBV12-3 or TRBV12-4 and TRBJ2-5; D gene unclear. CDR3 length equals 15 residues. The V end was cut by 7 bases, the J end by 6 bases, with 21 bases between. CDR3 DNA: TGTGCCAGCACCCCGGGCCCGACCTTTTCCAAGACCCAGTACTTC. It specifies CASTPGPTFSKTQYF.

This clonotype has a handful of counts. The rearrangement uses TRBV11-2 and TRBJ2-3; D may match TRBD1 or TRBD2 (6 bases each). V lost 3 bases to trimming and J lost 6 bases, with 13 bases between them. The CDR3 runs to 14 residues. The germline gives CDR1 SGHAT, CDR2 FQNNGV. CDR3 in DNA: TGTGCCAGCAGCTTTCGCTGGGGGGCTGATACGCAGTATTTT. The encoded protein is CASSFRWGADTQYF.

The chain recombines TRBV20-1 with TRBJ2-7, with D maybe TRBD1 (5 bases). With 3 bases removed from V and 5 bases from J, the gap between germline ends came to 11 bases. CDR1 and CDR2 from the germline V gene are DFQATT and SNEGSKA (reference sequence). The CDR3 loop spans 12 amino acids. Here the CDR3 reads CSASNRRDEQYF. The CDR3 nucleotides read TGCAGTGCTAGTAATCGCAGGGACGAGCAGTACTTC.

This rearrangement joins TRBV12-3 or TRBV12-4 to TRBJ1-5; D perhaps matches TRBD1 (5 bases). V was trimmed by 6 bases and J by 5 bases, leaving 20 bases between them. The CDR3 extends over 16 amino acids. In DNA, the CDR3 is TGTGCCAGCAGCACCGGTAGTGGGGGAACATATCAGCCCCAGCATTTT. It codes for CASSTGSGGTYQPQHF.

This chain joins TRBV15 and TRBJ2-1; D possibly corresponds to TRBD2 (6 bases). The length of the CDR3 is 13 residues. CDR1 and CDR2 (germline): LNHNV, YYDKDF (reference sequence). Trimming removed 5 bases at V and 10 bases at J, with 15 bases between. CDR3 nucleotide sequence: TGTGCCACCAGCGACCGAGCCCGGGAGGAGCAGTTCTTC. It encodes CATSDRAREEQFF.

The rearrangement links TRBV19 to TRBJ2-1; TRBD2 might be the D (5 bases). Per the germline V gene, CDR1 is LNHDA and CDR2 is SQIVND (reference sequence). The CDR3 runs 15 residues. V gave up 7 bases and J gave up 2 bases, with 15 bases separating them. The CDR3 reads CASKEDPTTYNEQFF. Here the CDR3 DNA reads TGTGCCAGTAAGGAGGACCCCACAACCTACAATGAGCAGTTCTTC.

In its sample, this clonotype was seen many times. The V and J genes are TRBV20-1 and TRBJ1-1; tentatively, D is TRBD1 (5 bases). This CDR3 has 12 residues. Germline assignment: CDR1 DFQATT and CDR2 SNEGSKA (reference sequence). The V and J ends lost 3 bases and 4 bases respectively, with 9 bases between them. The CDR3 nucleotides are TGCAGTGCTAGTGACGGGGGCACTGAAGCTTTCTTT. Residues: CSASDGGTEAFF.

This clonotype was observed at least ten times. The J gene is TRBJ2-6, the V gene TRBV5-1; no clear D. The CDR3 extends over 15 amino acids. Germline CDR1 and CDR2: SGHRS and YFSETQ. Deletions cut 0 bases from V and 0 bases from J, with 4 bases between. The CDR3 DNA reads as TGCGCCAGCAGCTTGGATGCCTCTGGGGCCAACGTCCTGACTTTC. Its translation: CASSLDASGANVLTF.

This clonotype was recorded a few times. J is TRBJ2-5 and V is TRBV11-2, with D uncertain. The germline V gene has CDR1 SGHAT and CDR2 FQNNGV. CDR3 size: 14 residues. V was shortened by 2 bases and J by 5 bases, with 12 bases between the two germline ends. This CDR3 reads CASSLSSGMETQYF. The DNA for the CDR3 is TGTGCCAGCAGCTTATCTTCTGGGATGGAGACCCAGTACTTC.

This clonotype was detected ten times or more. The DNA of the CDR3 is TGTGCCAGCAGTTTACAGTACGAGCAGTACTTC. It codes for CASSLQYEQYF. The V gene is TRBV12-3 or TRBV12-4, the J gene TRBJ2-7; no reliable D call. V lost 2 bases and J 4 bases, leaving 3 bases between the germline ends. This CDR3 comprises 11 residues.